Reported below is one T cell receptor beta chain. The antigen this receptor binds is unknown. Base qualities are not provided; no much larger clone lies one nucleotide away. Patients were selected for having adequate residual fresh-frozen tumor tissue and more than two years of available survival data. An isocitrate dehydrogenase mutation was not carried by any of the glioblastoma patients, although molecular status was otherwise variable. PBMC were collected before vaccination, two weeks after the third vaccination, and at tumor progression when it occurred. The Qiagen DNeasy Blood extraction Kit was used for extraction of genomic DNA. This record comes from a study of glioma-infiltrating T cells after dendritic cell vaccination (dated by TCRdb to between 2015 and 2016). Study-level background: Of the roughly 15 glioblastoma patients in the cohort, all drawn from Phase I and II dendritic cell vaccination trials, 9 were newly diagnosed and 6 had recurrent disease. Between the early 2000s and the early 2010s, the patients were given dendritic cell vaccination pulsed with autologous tumor lysate. The vaccine was prepared from monocyte-derived dendritic cells that were cultured for seven to eight days with IL-4 and GM-CSF and then pulsed overnight with autologous tumor lysate. Three intradermal dendritic cell vaccine injections were administered to patients at biweekly intervals in the arm below the axilla. Tumor-infiltrating lymphocyte content was quantified and tumor and blood repertoires were compared in dendritic cell-vaccinated glioblastoma patients by deep sequencing of TCR beta CDR3 regions. Survival after dendritic cell vaccination was correlated with TCR sequencing metrics such as TIL content and the overlap between tumor and blood repertoires. Paper-wide results and their limitations: No direct relationship between TCR clonality and survival was found, suggesting that a diverse polyclonal response may matter. After dendritic cell vaccination, a higher estimated pretreatment TIL content predicted longer time to progression and overall survival. The TCR overlap response model with three groups was called speculative and said to need prospective validation. The cohort was small and heterogeneous, few patients had complete blood and tumor sets, and even fewer had initial-recurrent tumor pairs.

At the junction V is shortened by 2 bases and J by 0 bases, with 5 bases in between. As encoded in the germline V gene, CDR1 is SGHTA while CDR2 is FQGTGA. The CDR3 covers 13 residues, taking in both the cysteine and the phenylalanine. This entry keeps only the CDR3 DNA: 39 bases, framed from base 1. Using the immunoSEQ assay, TCRB CDR3 regions were amplified from roughly 2 micrograms of genomic DNA, or from all available DNA when less than that was on hand. Multiplex PCR used 60 forward primers for TCR V beta segments and 13 reverse primers for J beta segments. Synthetic control templates were spiked into each sample at limiting dilution to estimate reads per starting template. The Illumina HiSeq System generated 87 bp sequencing reads. From the authors' description of their analysis: PCR and sequencing errors were removed by a nearest neighbor algorithm that merged closely related sequences. TCR overlap was defined as the percentage of unique tumor TCR beta sequences that were also present in the same patient's peripheral blood. TCRdb provides this immuneACCESS table in a form limited to in-frame rearrangements. Some clones are lacking; in checked studies, under half of them reflect an unresolved V gene, and why the rest are absent is not known. That table is the source of V, J and clone size, and D and trimming were worked out from the DNA. A total of roughly 47,000 clones appear in this sample, approximately 83% of them only once. The top ten constitute roughly 11% of the sample.

This chain is built from TRBV7-3 and TRBJ2-7; the D gene lacks a confident call. The input for sequencing was blood, taken before dendritic cell vaccination. The TCR originated in a human donor with glioblastoma. The CDR3 region has the sequence CASSLEFSYEQYF. The nucleotide sequence is TGTGCCAGCAGCTTAGAGTTCTCCTACGAGCAGTACTTC.